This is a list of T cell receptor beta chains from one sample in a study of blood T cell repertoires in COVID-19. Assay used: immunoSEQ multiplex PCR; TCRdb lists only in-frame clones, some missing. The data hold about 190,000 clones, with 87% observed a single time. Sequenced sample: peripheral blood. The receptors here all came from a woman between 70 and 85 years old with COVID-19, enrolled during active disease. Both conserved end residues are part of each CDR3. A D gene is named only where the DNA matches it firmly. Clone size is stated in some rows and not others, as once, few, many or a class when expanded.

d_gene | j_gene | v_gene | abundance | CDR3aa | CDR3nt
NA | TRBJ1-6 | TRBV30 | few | CAWTDLNSPLHF | TGTGCCTGGACAGATCTGAATTCACCCCTCCACTTT
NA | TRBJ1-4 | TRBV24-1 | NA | CATSDLNGNEKLFF | TGTGCCACCAGTGATTTAAACGGTAATGAAAAACTGTTTTTT
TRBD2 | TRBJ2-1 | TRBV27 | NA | CASSEGTSGHEQFF | TGTGCCAGCAGTGAGGGGACTAGCGGCCATGAGCAGTTCTTC
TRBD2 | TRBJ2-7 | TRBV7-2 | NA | CASSLDSGSDEQYF | TGTGCCAGCAGCTTAGACAGCGGGAGTGACGAGCAGTACTTC
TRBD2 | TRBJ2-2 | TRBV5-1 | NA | CASSLASSGRIGGELFF | TGCGCCAGCAGCTTGGCGAGTAGCGGGAGAATAGGCGGGGAGCTGTTTTTT
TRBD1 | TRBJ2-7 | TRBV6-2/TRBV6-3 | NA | CASSYPLGQLRYEQYF | TGTGCCAGCAGTTACCCCCTGGGACAGCTACGCTACGAGCAGTACTTC
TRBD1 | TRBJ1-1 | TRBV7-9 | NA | CASSQGTANTEAFF | TGTGCCAGCAGCCAAGGGACAGCGAACACTGAAGCTTTCTTT
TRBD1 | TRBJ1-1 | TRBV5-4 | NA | CASSLDRQGVYTEAFF | TGTGCCAGCAGCTTGGATCGACAGGGGGTTTACACTGAAGCTTTCTTT
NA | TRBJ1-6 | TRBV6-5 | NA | CASRKGLEDPTLHF | TGTGCCAGCAGGAAGGGACTGGAAGACCCCACCCTCCACTTT
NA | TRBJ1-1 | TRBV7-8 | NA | CASSLQLGGTEAFF | TGTGCCAGCAGCTTACAACTCGGGGGGACTGAAGCTTTCTTT
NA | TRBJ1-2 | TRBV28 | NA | CASSPLSPVGYGYTF | TGTGCCAGCAGTCCCCTATCCCCGGTCGGCTATGGCTACACCTTC
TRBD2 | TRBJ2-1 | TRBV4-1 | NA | CASSQDPGGPYNEQFF | TGCGCCAGCAGCCAAGACCCGGGAGGGCCTTACAATGAGCAGTTCTTC
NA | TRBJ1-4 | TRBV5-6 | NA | CASSLVGVEKLFF | TGTGCCAGCAGCTTGGTAGGGGTCGAAAAACTGTTTTTT
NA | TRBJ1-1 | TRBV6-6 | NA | CASSYTGSSKNTEAFF | TGTGCCAGCAGTTATACAGGGTCCTCAAAGAACACTGAAGCTTTCTTT
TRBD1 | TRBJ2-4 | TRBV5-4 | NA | CASSGDRGQTKNIQYF | TGTGCCAGCAGCGGAGACAGGGGGCAGACCAAAAACATTCAGTACTTC
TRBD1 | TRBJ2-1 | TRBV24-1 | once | CATSDFKQGARDEQFF | TGTGCCACCAGTGATTTTAAACAGGGGGCGAGAGATGAGCAGTTCTTC
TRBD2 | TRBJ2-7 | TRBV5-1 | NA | CASGPSGSNEQYF | TGCGCCAGCGGCCCTAGCGGGAGCAACGAGCAGTACTTC
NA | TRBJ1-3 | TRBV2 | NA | CASKSGTSGNTIYF | TGTGCCAGCAAGTCGGGGACATCTGGAAACACCATATATTTT
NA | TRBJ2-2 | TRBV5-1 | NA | CASSLGQDTGELFF | TGCGCCAGCAGCTTGGGACAGGACACCGGGGAGCTGTTTTTT
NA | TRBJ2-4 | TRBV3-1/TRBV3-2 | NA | CASSDRDSKNIQYF | TGTGCCAGCAGCGACCGGGACTCCAAAAACATTCAGTACTTC
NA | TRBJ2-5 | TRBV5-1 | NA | CASSPGGMTQYF | TGCGCCAGCAGCCCCGGCGGGATGACCCAGTACTTC
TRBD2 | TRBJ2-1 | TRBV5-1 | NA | CASSLSVTSRGEQFF | TGCGCCAGCAGCTTAAGCGTGACTAGCCGCGGTGAGCAGTTCTTC
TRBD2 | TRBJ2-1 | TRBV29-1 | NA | CSVGLAGLRIGEQFF | TGCAGCGTTGGACTAGCGGGACTTCGGATAGGGGAGCAGTTCTTC
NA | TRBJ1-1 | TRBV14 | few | CASSSASGAFF | TGTGCCAGCAGCAGTGCATCCGGAGCTTTCTTT
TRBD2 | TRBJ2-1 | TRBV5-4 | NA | CASSPGSGRVSEQFF | TGTGCCAGCAGCCCGGGTAGCGGGAGGGTTAGTGAGCAGTTCTTC
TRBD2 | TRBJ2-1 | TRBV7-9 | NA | CASSSRQGLAVYEQFF | TGTGCCAGCAGCTCCCGACAGGGACTAGCGGTCTATGAGCAGTTCTTC
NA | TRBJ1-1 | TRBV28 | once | CASSLSGVNTEAFF | TGTGCCAGCAGTTTATCAGGGGTGAACACTGAAGCTTTCTTT
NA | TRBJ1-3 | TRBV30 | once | CAWSPHSSGNTIYF | TGTGCCTGGAGTCCCCACAGCTCTGGAAACACCATATATTTT
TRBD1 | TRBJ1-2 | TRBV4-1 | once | CASSQGGQGASRYGYTF | TGCGCCAGCAGCCAAGGGGGACAGGGGGCGTCTAGGTATGGCTACACCTTC
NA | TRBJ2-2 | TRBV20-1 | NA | CSASIRGTGELFF | TGCAGTGCTAGTATACGGGGAACCGGGGAGCTGTTTTTT
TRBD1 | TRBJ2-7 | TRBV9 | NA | CASSVGTGEYHEQYF | TGTGCCAGCAGCGTAGGGACAGGGGAATACCACGAGCAGTACTTC
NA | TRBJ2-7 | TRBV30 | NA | CAWSKVWQVREQYF | TGTGCCTGGAGTAAAGTTTGGCAGGTCCGCGAGCAGTACTTC
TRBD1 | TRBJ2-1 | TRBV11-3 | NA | CASSLGLTGAPHNEQFF | TGTGCCAGCAGCTTAGGGCTGACAGGGGCTCCACACAATGAGCAGTTCTTC
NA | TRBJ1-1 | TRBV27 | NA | CARQGVRAFF | TGTGCCAGGCAAGGGGTGCGAGCTTTCTTT
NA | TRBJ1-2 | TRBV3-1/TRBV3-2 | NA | CASSVGQTYGYTF | TGTGCCAGCAGCGTGGGACAAACCTATGGCTACACCTTC
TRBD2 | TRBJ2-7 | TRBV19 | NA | CASRAGTSGTYEQYF | TGTGCCAGTCGCGCCGGGACTAGCGGAACCTACGAGCAGTACTTC
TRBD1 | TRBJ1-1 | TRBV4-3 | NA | CASSQRQGVNTEAFF | TGCGCCAGCAGCCAAAGACAGGGGGTGAACACTGAAGCTTTCTTT
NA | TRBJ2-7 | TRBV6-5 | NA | CASSYAARAYEQYF | TGTGCCAGCAGTTACGCGGCCAGGGCTTACGAGCAGTACTTC
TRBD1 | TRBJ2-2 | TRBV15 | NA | CATSSPGQGGTGELFF | TGTGCCACCAGCAGCCCGGGACAGGGGGGAACCGGGGAGCTGTTTTTT
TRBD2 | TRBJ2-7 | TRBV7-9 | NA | CASSRGTSYEQYF | TGTGCCAGCAGCAGAGGGACTAGCTACGAGCAGTACTTC
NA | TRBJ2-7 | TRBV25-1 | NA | CARSSYEQYF | TGTGCCAGGTCGAGTTACGAGCAGTACTTC
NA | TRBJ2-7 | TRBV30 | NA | CAWRDSSWAHEQYF | TGTGCCTGGAGGGACAGCTCTTGGGCTCACGAGCAGTACTTC
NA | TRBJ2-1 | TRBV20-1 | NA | CSASGERSYNEQFF | TGCAGTGCTAGTGGGGAGAGGTCCTACAATGAGCAGTTCTTC
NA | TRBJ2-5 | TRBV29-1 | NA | CSVEDRGLVTQYF | TGCAGCGTTGAAGATCGCGGGCTGGTGACCCAGTACTTC
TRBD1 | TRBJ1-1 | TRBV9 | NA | CASSVGTGGSTEAFF | TGTGCCAGCAGCGTCGGGACAGGGGGTAGCACTGAAGCTTTCTTT
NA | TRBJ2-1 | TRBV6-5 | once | CASNVQAASYNEQFF | TGTGCCAGCAACGTACAAGCGGCCTCCTACAATGAGCAGTTCTTC
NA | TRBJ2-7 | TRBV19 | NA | CASSTLRGSYYEQYF | TGTGCCAGTAGTACCCTGAGGGGGAGCTACTACGAGCAGTACTTC
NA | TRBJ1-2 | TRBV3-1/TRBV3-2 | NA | CASRAGGANYGYTF | TGTGCCAGCAGAGCGGGGGGGGCCAACTATGGCTACACCTTC
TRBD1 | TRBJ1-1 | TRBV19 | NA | CASSITDRGSPRGTEAFF | TGTGCCAGTAGTATAACCGACAGGGGGTCCCCACGAGGGACTGAAGCTTTCTTT
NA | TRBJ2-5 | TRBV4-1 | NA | CASSQGGPDGQTQYF | TGCGCCAGCAGCCAAGGAGGGCCAGACGGCCAGACCCAGTACTTC